The 15 T cell receptor beta chains reported below all come from one sample, sequenced in a study of shared clonotypes between healthy human individuals (dated by TCRdb to the early 2020s). The library was produced with the immunoSEQ multiplex PCR assay. Held by TCRdb, this immuneACCESS table contains in-frame sequences only and omits some clones. Under half of the omission traces to an unresolved V gene where checked; the cause of the rest is unknown. The sample has approximately 600,000 clones on record, about 95% of them singletons. The ten largest clones take up about 0.11% of the sample. CD8 naive samples were obtained by positive selection for CCR7 among CD45RO-negative cells, yielding a CD45RA+CCR7+ population from which TemRA cells were excluded. The sequenced sample consisted of naive CD8+ T cells sorted from blood. The label giving this sample's cell subset or site can be read as: CD45RA+CCR7+. These receptors all stem from a woman aged 25 to 39 in good health.

The V and J genes are TRBV5-6 and TRBJ2-2; D possibly matches TRBD1 or TRBD2 (5 bases each). CDR1 and CDR2 from the germline V gene are SGHDT and YYEEEE. The V end was cut by 3 bases, the J end by 13 bases, with 13 bases between. The CDR3 is made up of 12 amino acids. In nucleotides, the CDR3 is TGTGCCAGCAGCTCAGGGAGCCGCCGGCTGTTTTTT. This encodes CASSSGSRRLFF.

The chain recombines TRBV11-2 with TRBJ2-5; no clear D. This CDR3 has 16 amino acids. Trimming shortened V by 1 base and J by 2 bases, and 14 bases separated the two germline ends. Looked up from germline, CDR1 is SGHAT and CDR2 is FQNNGV. CDR3 in amino acids: CASSLGPAFGQETQYF. DNA of the CDR3: TGTGCCAGCAGCTTAGGCCCCGCATTCGGACAAGAGACCCAGTACTTC.

V usage is TRBV18 and J usage is TRBJ2-7, with D possibly matching TRBD2 (6 bases). From germline, CDR1 is KGHSH and CDR2 LQKENI. The CDR3 extends over 18 amino acids. Trimming stripped 5 bases from V and 6 bases from J, with 29 bases between. CDR3 protein: CASSEPPSVGEVPFEQYF. CDR3 DNA sequence: TGTGCCAGCTCAGAACCCCCTTCCGTCGGGGAGGTCCCTTTCGAGCAGTACTTC.

The genes are TRBV28 and TRBJ2-7; the D gene is possibly TRBD2 (5 bases). V was pared by 7 bases and J by 0 bases, with 16 bases between. This CDR3 has 15 amino acids. Per the germline V gene, CDR1 is MDHEN and CDR2 is SYDVKM. The DNA of the CDR3 is TGTGCCAGCATCCCCAGCACTAGACTCTCCTACGAGCAGTACTTC. Translation: CASIPSTRLSYEQYF.

This chain connects TRBV7-9 to TRBJ1-2; D call uncertain. The V and J ends lost 1 base and 5 bases respectively, with 8 bases between them. CDR1 and CDR2 from the germline V gene are SEHNR and FQNEAQ (reference sequence). CDR3 length: 13 amino acids. CDR3 in DNA: TGTGCCAGCAGCTTAGAGGCAGATTATGGCTACACCTTC. As protein: CASSLEADYGYTF.

Only one count was recorded for this clone. This CDR3 reads CASSYSEGETQYF. CDR3 bases: TGTGCCAGCAGTTACTCGGAGGGGGAGACCCAGTACTTC. The chain carries TRBV6-5 and TRBJ2-5, with a possible D match to TRBD2 (6 bases). Germline V gene lookup returns CDR1 MNHEY and CDR2 SVGAGI. The V and J ends lost 0 bases and 5 bases respectively, with 7 bases between them. This CDR3 comprises 13 residues.

The chain uses TRBV7-8 and TRBJ2-1, with 7 bases matching TRBD2. The length of the CDR3 is 18 residues. Trimming at V came to 6 bases and at J to 1 base, leaving 15 bases not matched to a gene. The V gene's germline CDR1 is SGHVS and CDR2 FQNEAQ. The CDR3 DNA reads as TGTGCCAGCAGATCCTGGGGTTGGAAGCGGGGTTCCTACAATGAGCAGTTCTTC. This sequence encodes CASRSWGWKRGSYNEQFF.

The chain uses TRBV7-8 and TRBJ2-7, with a possible D match to TRBD2 (6 bases). CDR1 and CDR2 (germline): SGHVS, FQNEAQ. The V end was cut by 0 bases, the J end by 3 bases, with 9 bases between. CDR3 length: 14 amino acids. CDR3 bases: TGTGCCAGCAGCTTAGCGGAGGGGAACTACGAGCAGTACTTC. It encodes CASSLAEGNYEQYF. The whole variable domain, remainder taken from reference TRBV7-8 and TRBJ2-7, is GAGVSQSPRYKVAKRGQDVALRCDPISGHVSLFWYQQALGQGPEFLTYFQNEAQLDKSGLPSDRFFAERPEGSVSTLKIQRTQQEDSAVYLCASSLAEGNYEQYFGPGTRLTVT.

The V and J genes are TRBV14 and TRBJ2-1; D gene unclear. CDR1 is SGHDN and CDR2 is FVKESK in the germline V gene. The V gene lost 1 base and the J gene lost 2 bases, with 12 bases spanning the gap. This CDR3 contains 16 residues. Here the CDR3 reads CASSQALVLPYNEQFF. DNA for the CDR3: TGTGCCAGCAGCCAAGCCCTCGTCCTACCCTACAATGAGCAGTTCTTC.

CDR3 sequence reads: CASSNNRGPFQPQHF. The CDR3 bases are TGTGCCAGCAGTAATAACAGGGGGCCATTTCAGCCCCAGCATTTT. The J gene is TRBJ1-5, the V gene TRBV28, with TRBD1 matching 9 bases. V was pared by 5 bases and J by 6 bases, with 8 bases of the junction left unmatched. Germline-derived CDR1 and CDR2 are MDHEN and SYDVKM. CDR3 size: 15 residues.

The V and J genes are TRBV28 and TRBJ2-3, with unresolved D. The germline V gene encodes CDR1 MDHEN and CDR2 SYDVKM. CDR3 length equals 11 residues. V was clipped by 7 bases and J by 9 bases, with 11 bases between them. For the CDR3, the DNA is TGTGCCAGCACCGCGACGACGACGCAGTATTTT. It encodes CASTATTTQYF.

This clone was picked up one time. This rearrangement joins TRBV27 to TRBJ1-6; tentative D call: TRBD1 (5 bases). Germline V gene lookup returns CDR1 MNHEY and CDR2 SMNVEV (reference sequence). The V end lost 1 base, the J end lost 6 bases, and 13 bases lay between the germline ends. CDR3 length: 16 amino acids. CDR3: CASSLWSGDFNSPLHF. The CDR3 DNA is TGTGCCAGCAGTTTATGGTCCGGGGACTTTAATTCACCCCTCCACTTT.

The CDR3 nucleotides read TGTGCCAGCAGTAGGGACAGGGAATACGAGCAGTACTTC. It codes for CASSRDREYEQYF. The chain has TRBV2 and TRBJ2-7; 9 nucleotides match TRBD1. Germline CDR1 is SNHLY and CDR2 is FYNNEI. V lost 5 bases, J lost 4 bases, and 3 bases stayed unmatched. The CDR3 spans 13 residues.

The chain couples TRBV5-8 to TRBJ2-3, with D unresolved. The CDR3 is 19 amino acids. Germline V lookup: CDR1 SGHTS, CDR2 YDEGEE. V lost 3 bases and J lost 2, with 25 bases in between. The CDR3 DNA sequence: TGTGCCAGCAGCTCGGCCCTCATAGTTGCCGGTGAAATCACAGATACGCAGTATTTT. This encodes CASSSALIVAGEITDTQYF.

J is TRBJ2-5 and V is TRBV2; maybe TRBD2 (7 bases). The CDR3 runs 13 residues. V was clipped by 4 bases and J by 11 bases, with 17 bases between them. From germline, CDR1 is SNHLY and CDR2 FYNNEI. CDR3 residues: CASSATGGGEQYF. The CDR3 DNA reads as TGTGCCAGCAGTGCGACCGGAGGGGGGGAGCAGTACTTC.